This TCR beta chain emerged from a study of cytomegalovirus exposure and HLA in healthy donors. Findings of the study overall: Across donors, sequencing depth was assumed by presence/absence analyses to be roughly uniform.

As regards this clone: The antigen remains unidentified.

The study sampled nominally healthy donors, though unrecorded immune exposures were likely. PCR used 60 Vbeta primers and 13 Jbeta primers. The data were produced by immunoSEQ multiplex PCR, yet TCRdb's version contains in-frame clones alone and is incomplete. Seen here are fewer than 250,000 clones, 65% to 85% observed once, and the top ten hold about 3.1%. The CDR3 extends over 15 amino acids. Trimming removed 1 base from V and 7 bases from J, with 12 bases in between. V is TRBV5-3 and J is TRBJ1-6, with D tentatively TRBD1 (5 bases). TRBV5-3 is assigned to the ORF class and has an uncertain function. This sequence was found in a man aged 30 to 45 in good health and CMV-seronegative. Sequences were obtained from PBMCs. CDR3 DNA sequence: TGTGCCAGAAGCTTGTTAGGGGCGAGGAATTCACCCCTCCACTTT. Translation: CARSLLGARNSPLHF.